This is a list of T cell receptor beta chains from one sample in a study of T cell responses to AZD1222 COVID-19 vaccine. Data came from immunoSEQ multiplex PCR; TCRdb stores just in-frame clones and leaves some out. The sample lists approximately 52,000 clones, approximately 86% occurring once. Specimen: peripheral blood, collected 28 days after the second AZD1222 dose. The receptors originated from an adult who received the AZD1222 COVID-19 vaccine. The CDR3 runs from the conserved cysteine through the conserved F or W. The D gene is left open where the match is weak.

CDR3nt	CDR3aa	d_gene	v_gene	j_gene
TGCGCCAGCAGCGGGGGACAGGCCATGAACACTGAAGCTTTCTTT	CASSGGQAMNTEAFF	TRBD1	TRBV5-1	TRBJ1-1
TGTGCCAGCAGTTTCCAGGGTATCCCGAACACTGAAGCTTTCTTT	CASSFQGIPNTEAFF	-	TRBV27	TRBJ1-1
TGTGCCAGCAGTGAACCACTTCTGGTAGGGGCAACTAATGAAAAACTGTTTTTT	CASSEPLLVGATNEKLFF	-	TRBV6-1	TRBJ1-4
TGTGCCAGCAGGCTACAGCAGAATCAGCCCCAGCATTTT	CASRLQQNQPQHF	-	TRBV2	TRBJ1-5
TGTGCCAGCAGCTTAAGGGCAACTAATGAAAAACTGTTTTTT	CASSLRATNEKLFF	-	TRBV13	TRBJ1-4
TGTGCCAGCAGCCGTATATGGACTAGCGGGAGCTCGGAAGAGACCCAGTACTTC	CASSRIWTSGSSEETQYF	TRBD2	TRBV5-6	TRBJ2-5
TGCAGTGCTCGGGACGCAGAGCAGCAGTTCTTC	CSARDAEQQFF	-	TRBV20-1	TRBJ2-1
TGTGCCAGCAGCCCATCAGCCCACGAGCAGTACTTC	CASSPSAHEQYF	-	TRBV11-1	TRBJ2-7
TGTGCCAGCAGTGAGCAGGCAGGGGGCGGCTACGAGCAGTACTTC	CASSEQAGGGYEQYF	TRBD1	TRBV2	TRBJ2-7
TGTGCCAGCAGTCAACCCCGGACAGGGGCCTCACCCCTCCACTTT	CASSQPRTGASPLHF	TRBD1	TRBV28	TRBJ1-6
TGTGCCATCAGTGAATGGGCGGGAGACGCAGATACGCAGTATTTT	CAISEWAGDADTQYF	TRBD2	TRBV10-3	TRBJ2-3
TGTGCCAGCAGCTTTGGACAGGGGGCATCCGATACGCAGTATTTT	CASSFGQGASDTQYF	TRBD1	TRBV2	TRBJ2-3
TGTGCCAGCAGCCTCAAGACTAGCGGGAGGGTTGGGGACTACGAGCAGTACTTC	CASSLKTSGRVGDYEQYF	TRBD2	TRBV11-2	TRBJ2-7
TGTGCCAGCAGCGTAGGGATAGGTCAGCCCCAGCATTTT	CASSVGIGQPQHF	-	TRBV5-4	TRBJ1-5
TGTGCCAGCAGCCCGAGAGACCTCCATGGCTACACCTTC	CASSPRDLHGYTF	-	TRBV7-2	TRBJ1-2
TGTGCCAGCAGCGCCTCTAGCGGGAGCCCACAGTTCTTC	CASSASSGSPQFF	TRBD2	TRBV7-3	TRBJ2-1